One and the same sample provided the 31 T cell receptor beta chains below, sequenced in a study of cytomegalovirus exposure and HLA in healthy donors. The PCR had 60 Vbeta and 13 Jbeta primers. Using immunoSEQ multiplex PCR, the repertoire was profiled, and TCRdb retains in-frame clones only, with some absent. The sample contains 150,000 to 250,000 clones, 79% of which appear only once. Material for sequencing was PBMCs. Source of these receptors: a woman aged 30 to 39 in good health and CMV-seropositive.

This sequence joins TRBV5-1 and TRBJ1-2; 8 bases line up with TRBD1. Germline V CDR1 and CDR2: SGHRS, YFSETQ. The CDR3 has 14 amino acids. Trimming took 0 bases from V and 4 from J; bases not matched to a gene: 2. CDR3 protein: CASSLGQGPYGYTF. For the CDR3, the DNA is TGCGCCAGCAGCTTGGGACAGGGGCCCTATGGCTACACCTTC.

The chain couples TRBV7-6 to TRBJ2-3; TRBD1 matches at 7 bases. Germline trimming cut 6 bases from V and 3 bases from J; bases unmatched to any gene: 3. The CDR3 runs to 13 residues. Germline loops: CDR1 SGHVS, CDR2 FNYEAQ. This chain's CDR3 is CASRGQPTDTQYF. The CDR3 coding sequence is TGTGCCAGCAGGGGACAGCCAACAGATACGCAGTATTTT.

J is TRBJ2-7 and V is TRBV27; TRBD2 matches 9 bases. Trimming at V came to 6 bases and at J to 5 bases, leaving 8 bases not matched to a gene. Germline-derived CDR1 and CDR2 are MNHEY and SMNVEV (reference sequence). The CDR3 runs to 14 residues. As DNA, the CDR3 is TGTGCCAGCAGCCGTAGCGGGAGACCGGACGAGCAGTACTTC. Amino acid sequence: CASSRSGRPDEQYF.

The chain's CDR3 is CASSPPGVAETQYF. In DNA, the CDR3 is TGTGCCAGCAGCCCCCCGGGGGTCGCGGAGACCCAGTACTTC. The chain carries TRBV6-6 and TRBJ2-5; D perhaps matches TRBD2 (6 bases). The CDR3 consists of 14 residues. The V end lost 6 bases, the J end lost 5 bases, and 16 bases lay between the germline ends. Germline V gene sequence: CDR1 MNHNY, CDR2 SVGAGI (reference sequence).

The rearrangement links TRBV7-9 to TRBJ2-3; D gene ambiguous. V was trimmed by 5 bases and J by 4 bases, leaving 13 bases between them. Germline V CDR1 and CDR2: SEHNR, FQNEAQ (reference sequence). This CDR3 has 14 residues. The DNA of the CDR3 is TGTGCCAGCAGCCAAAGCTCGTCTTCAGATACGCAGTATTTT. Translation gives CASSQSSSSDTQYF.

This rearrangement joins TRBV4-1 to TRBJ1-6; TRBD1 agrees at 7 bases. V shed 0 bases and J 6 bases; nucleotides not matched to a gene: 2. The CDR3 totals 15 residues. The germline V gene has CDR1 MGHRA and CDR2 YSYEKL. The CDR3 loop is CASSQDRDSNSPLHF. In DNA, the CDR3 is TGCGCCAGCAGCCAAGATAGGGACAGTAATTCACCCCTCCACTTT.

With regard to this clone: Different DNA sequences within this sample yield the same CDR3. The chain recombines TRBV2 with TRBJ2-3; 10 bases map to TRBD1. Germline values: CDR1 SNHLY, CDR2 FYNNEI. V gave up 4 bases and J gave up 6 bases; unmatched junction bases: 4. The CDR3 totals 14 residues. CDR3 DNA sequence: TGTGCCAGCAGTGGGGACAGGGGATCCGATACGCAGTATTTT. Protein: CASSGDRGSDTQYF. The full variable domain, with the rest looked up from reference TRBV2 and TRBJ2-3, is EPEVTQTPSHQVTQMGQEVILRCVPISNHLYFYWYRQILGQKVEFLVSFYNNEISEKSEIFDDQFSVERPDGSNFTLKIRSTKLEDSAMYFCASSGDRGSDTQYFGPGTRLTVL.

J is TRBJ1-2 and V is TRBV29-1; the match to TRBD1 covers 12 bases. The CDR3 contains 14 residues. Losses at the gene ends were 5 bases for V and 3 bases for J; bases not matched to a gene: 4. CDR1 is SQVTM and CDR2 is ANQGSEA in the germline V gene. The CDR3 loop is CSVRDRGLDYGYTF. The CDR3 DNA sequence: TGCAGCGTTAGGGACAGGGGGCTAGACTATGGCTACACCTTC.

A remark on this clone: This specimen includes other DNA sequences encoding the same CDR3. The chain has TRBV27 and TRBJ2-7, with D maybe TRBD1 (6 bases). The CDR3 is made up of 15 amino acids. The germline V gene encodes CDR1 MNHEY and CDR2 SMNVEV (reference sequence). V shed 1 base and J shed 3 bases, with 13 bases lying between them. The CDR3 sequence is CASSLFGTPNYEQYF. CDR3 nucleotide sequence: TGTGCCAGCAGTTTATTCGGGACACCTAACTACGAGCAGTACTTC.

The rearrangement links TRBV30 to TRBJ2-7; D gene ambiguous. The CDR3 runs to 13 residues. Germline V gene lookup returns CDR1 GTSNPN and CDR2 SVGIG (reference sequence). The V gene lost 1 base and the J gene lost 0 bases, with 7 bases spanning the gap. CDR3 protein: CAWSDGFSYEQYF. The CDR3 DNA reads as TGTGCCTGGAGTGACGGTTTCTCCTACGAGCAGTACTTC. The variable domain in full, with the rest retrieved from reference TRBV30 and TRBJ2-7, is SQTIHQWPATLVQPVGSPLSLECTVEGTSNPNLYWYRQAAGRGLQLLFYSVGIGQISSEVPQNLSASRPQDRQFILSSKKLLLSDSGFYLCAWSDGFSYEQYFGPGTRLTVT.

CDR3 amino acids: CASTESGANEQFF. Here the CDR3 DNA reads TGTGCCAGCACCGAAAGCGGAGCCAATGAGCAGTTCTTC. V gene TRBV6-5 combines with J gene TRBJ2-1; D perhaps matches TRBD2 (5 bases). The CDR3 sequence is 13 residues long. CDR1 and CDR2 from the germline V gene are MNHEY and SVGAGI. V lost 7 bases, J lost 6 bases, and 13 bases lay in between.

The chain carries TRBV4-1 and TRBJ2-7, with 9 bases lining up with TRBD1. CDR3 length: 16 residues. Germline values: CDR1 MGHRA, CDR2 YSYEKL. V was clipped by 1 base and J by 1 base; unmatched bases: 5. The CDR3 is CASSQATGGRSYEQYF. The CDR3 bases are TGCGCCAGCAGCCAAGCCACAGGGGGCAGATCCTACGAGCAGTACTTC.

This chain connects TRBV6-5 to TRBJ1-6; 8 nucleotides align to TRBD1. The V segment lost 4 bases and the J segment 2 bases; nucleotides outside the gene matches: 4. The CDR3 length is 16 residues. Germline assignment: CDR1 MNHEY and CDR2 SVGAGI. The CDR3 sequence is CASSLGQGTYNSPLHF. CDR3 nucleotides: TGTGCCAGCAGTTTAGGACAGGGCACCTATAATTCACCCCTCCACTTT.

The chain recombines TRBV6-1 with TRBJ1-3; TRBD1 matches at 8 bases. The V segment lost 4 bases and the J segment 1 base; nucleotides outside the gene matches: 3. This CDR3 has 15 residues. CDR1 is MNHNS and CDR2 is SASEGT in the germline V gene. For the CDR3, the DNA is TGTGCCAGCAGTGGGACAGGGTTTTCTGGAAACACCATATATTTT. Translated, it gives CASSGTGFSGNTIYF.

The chain recombines TRBV2 with TRBJ1-5; TRBD1 aligns across 8 bases. The germline V gene has CDR1 SNHLY and CDR2 FYNNEI. The CDR3 runs to 14 residues. Germline trimming cut 7 bases from V and 2 bases from J; bases unmatched to any gene: 4. The CDR3 region has the DNA TGTGCCAGCATGAAGGACAGGGGCAATCAGCCCCAGCATTTT. Translating gives CASMKDRGNQPQHF.

The chain couples TRBV10-3 to TRBJ1-1, with D uncertain. The CDR3 has 15 residues. Germline V gives CDR1 ENHRY, CDR2 SYGVKD. Trimming cost V 0 bases and J 0 bases, with 8 bases left between them. The CDR3 sequence is CAISESTRMNTEAFF. As DNA, the CDR3 is TGTGCCATCAGTGAGTCGACAAGAATGAACACTGAAGCTTTCTTT.

V is TRBV19 and J is TRBJ2-2, with D possibly TRBD1 on 6 matching bases. This CDR3 is built from 14 residues. CDR1 and CDR2 from the germline V gene are LNHDA and SQIVND (reference sequence). DNA of the CDR3: TGTGTCGTCCTGCTGGACAGATACACCGGGGAGCTGTTTTTT. Amino acids: CVVLLDRYTGELFF.

V usage is TRBV19 and J usage is TRBJ2-7; D may be TRBD1 (6 bases). The CDR3 totals 14 residues. Germline values: CDR1 LNHDA, CDR2 SQIVND (reference sequence). The V and J ends lost 6 bases and 2 bases respectively, with 14 bases between them. The CDR3 region has the DNA TGTGCCAGTAGCCTAACAGGGTCCACCTACGAGCAGTACTTC. Encoded protein: CASSLTGSTYEQYF.

This chain links TRBV27 with TRBJ2-7, with TRBD2 identical over 8 bases. V shed 8 bases and J 4 bases; nucleotides not matched to a gene: 7. Germline CDR1 is MNHEY and CDR2 is SMNVEV (reference sequence). The CDR3 runs 13 residues. The CDR3 reads CASAGTSVYEQYF. The CDR3 DNA reads as TGTGCCAGCGCCGGGACTAGTGTTTACGAGCAGTACTTC.

The count of this clone is one. For the CDR3, the DNA is TGTGCCAGCAGTGAACAAGGACAGACCCAAGAGACCCAGTACTTC. Protein: CASSEQGQTQETQYF. The chain recombines TRBV2 with TRBJ2-5; D possibly corresponds to TRBD1 (6 bases). This CDR3 is built from 15 residues. CDR1 and CDR2 from the germline V gene are SNHLY and FYNNEI. V lost 2 bases to trimming and J lost 1 base, with 11 bases between them. The full variable domain, completed using reference TRBV2 and TRBJ2-5, is EPEVTQTPSHQVTQMGQEVILRCVPISNHLYFYWYRQILGQKVEFLVSFYNNEISEKSEIFDDQFSVERPDGSNFTLKIRSTKLEDSAMYFCASSEQGQTQETQYFGPGTRLLVL.

This clone was seen once. V gene TRBV23-1 combines with J gene TRBJ2-7, with 7 nucleotides matching TRBD1. TRBV23-1 is an open reading frame whose function is uncertain. The CDR3 extends over 18 amino acids. J was trimmed by 0 bases and V by 3 bases; bases with no gene match: 14. The DNA of the CDR3 is TGCGCCAGCAGTCACGCGCGTGAGGGGGCGAACGGCTCCTACGAGCAGTACTTC. Translating gives CASSHAREGANGSYEQYF.

This clone appeared a few times. The genes are TRBV5-1 and TRBJ2-1; 8 bases align to TRBD2. Germline V gives CDR1 SGHRS, CDR2 YFSETQ. The junction had 6 bases not matched to a gene; V was cut back by 1 base and J by 0 bases. This CDR3 has 17 amino acids. CDR3 in amino acids: CASSLLTSGSSYNEQFF. CDR3 nucleotides: TGCGCCAGCAGCTTGCTAACTAGCGGCAGCTCCTACAATGAGCAGTTCTTC.

The chain recombines TRBV5-4 with TRBJ1-1; 9 bases are a match to TRBD1. The trim removed 7 bases at V and 3 bases at J, leaving 10 bases unmatched. Germline CDR1 is SGHNT and CDR2 is YYREEE (reference sequence). This CDR3 has 15 amino acids. Written as DNA, the CDR3 is TGTGCCAGCGGGCCGGGACAGGGAAGAGACACTGAAGCTTTCTTT. It translates to CASGPGQGRDTEAFF.

This chain joins TRBV27 and TRBJ2-7; tentative D call: TRBD2 (6 bases). V gave up 8 bases and J gave up 2 bases, with 13 bases separating them. Germline CDR1 and CDR2: MNHEY and SMNVEV (reference sequence). The CDR3 has 13 residues. This CDR3 is CASRASEAYEQYF. The CDR3 region has the DNA TGTGCCAGCCGTGCTAGCGAAGCCTACGAGCAGTACTTC.

The chain combines TRBV11-2 with TRBJ2-1; maybe TRBD2 (6 bases). The CDR3 consists of 14 residues. V shed 6 bases and J shed 6 bases, with 15 bases lying between them. Germline CDR1 SGHAT, CDR2 FQNNGV. The CDR3 DNA reads TGTGCCAGCAGGACGTGGGGGGTTGGCAATGAGCAGTTCTTC. Translated: CASRTWGVGNEQFF.

The chain uses TRBV11-3 and TRBJ2-7; a possible D gene is TRBD1 (7 bases). This CDR3 is built from 17 residues. With 3 bases removed from V and 1 base from J, the gap between germline ends came to 19 bases. Germline CDR1 SGHNT, CDR2 YENEEA. Here the CDR3 DNA reads TGTGCCAGCAGCTTTCACCTCGGGGCAGGGGGGTCCTACGAGCAGTACTTC. Encoded protein: CASSFHLGAGGSYEQYF.

This chain links TRBV6-5 with TRBJ1-1, with a tentative D call TRBD1 (6 bases). Germline V CDR1 and CDR2: MNHEY, SVGAGI. Deletions cut 5 bases from V and 6 bases from J, with 16 bases between. The CDR3 runs to 14 residues. The CDR3 coding sequence is TGTGCCAGCAGTACAGGGAGAAGGATTCCTGAAGCTTTCTTT. Protein sequence: CASSTGRRIPEAFF.

Only a few counts were recorded for this clone. The gene calls are TRBV6-4 and TRBJ2-6; D is unclear. V gave up 6 bases and J gave up 2 bases, with 8 bases separating them. Germline V lookup: CDR1 MRHNA, CDR2 SNTAGT. The CDR3 extends over 14 amino acids. CDR3 nucleotide sequence: TGTGCCAGCAGACCCCAGGCTGGGGCCAACGTCCTGACTTTC. Amino acids: CASRPQAGANVLTF.

This rearrangement joins TRBV6-5 to TRBJ2-7; 7 positions agree with TRBD2. The germline gives CDR1 MNHEY, CDR2 SVGAGI. The CDR3 is 15 amino acids. V was clipped by 0 bases and J by 6 bases; unmatched bases: 8. CDR3 nucleotides: TGTGCCAGCAGTTACTCGACCGGGGGGAGTCTCGAGCAGTACTTC. Protein sequence: CASSYSTGGSLEQYF.

The chain employs TRBV6-5 and TRBJ2-3; no clear D gene. The CDR3 spans 13 residues. V lost 6 bases and J lost 3, with 10 bases in between. CDR1 and CDR2 (germline): MNHEY, SVGAGI. The CDR3 region is CASRQSGTDTQYF. Written as DNA, the CDR3 is TGTGCCAGCAGACAATCTGGTACAGATACGCAGTATTTT.

The chain carries TRBV9 and TRBJ2-7; 9 bases fit TRBD1. This CDR3 region has 15 residues. V dropped 0 bases and J dropped 6; count of bases not matched to a gene: 7. Per germline, CDR1 SGDLS and CDR2 YYNGEE. The CDR3: CASSVGGTGLGEQYF. The CDR3 region has the DNA TGTGCCAGCAGCGTAGGAGGGACAGGGCTCGGCGAGCAGTACTTC.